The present entry profiles one TCR beta chain with its context. The antigen remains undetermined. A much larger clone differs by one base, so this may be a read error. These data come from a study of CD8 T cells in ankylosing spondylitis. Study-wide results and limits: Matched synovial fluid from ankylosing spondylitis patients was reported to be enriched for disease-linked clones. It appeared that ankylosing spondylitis blood was characterized by a TCR beta motif of 8 or 9 highly homologous variants.

Each TCR beta library was made by quantitative 5'-RACE that incorporated molecular barcodes. In TCRdb, the 5' RACE reads were re-called with MiXCR into one record per CDR3 protein. Of approximately 500,000 distinct CDR3 sequences listed, roughly an eighth are singletons. The receptor's source is a male donor with ankylosing spondylitis. What was sequenced was blood, either unsorted or a sorted T cell fraction (not recorded which).

The CDR3 DNA sequence: TGTGTCAGCAGCTTCGGTCATGCCGCCTCGACTGAAGCTTTCTTT. It specifies CVSSFGHAASTEAFF. The J gene is TRBJ1-1, the V gene TRBV7-2; D is uncertain. The germline CDR1 and CDR2 sequences are SGHTA and FQGNSA. The CDR3 is 15 residues long.